The text below deals with one T cell receptor (beta chain). Its antigen has not been determined. No per-base quality is available; no much larger clone lies one base away. TCR CDR3 regions were amplified from genomic DNA by multiplex PCR using the deep immunoSEQ assay. Extracted genomic DNA from each cell subset was distributed evenly across all wells of several immunoSEQ 96-well plates, and each plate was treated as a replicate. For sorted subsets, each replicate PCR was loaded with 200 ng genomic DNA, equivalent to some 27,000 T cell genomes. The purified libraries were quantified using a Qubit 3.0 fluorometer, sized with a Bioanalyzer 2100, and then quantified again using the KAPA Library Quantification kit. Every immunoSEQ 96-well plate was sequenced on a separate single-read 150-cycle Illumina NextSeq 550 flow cell. On the authors' methods: Because the immunoSEQ output included only junctional sequences and no quality scores, the filtering could not be the same as the filtering used for full-length reads. Sequences were annotated with PyIR, a Python wrapper for IgBLAST v1.9, using IMGT germline references to assign V/J genes and CDR3. Any read was removed if the V/J assignment was weak (E-value above 1e-6), the CDR3 was missing, or the read contained stop codons, out-of-frame junctions, or ambiguous translated residues. V3J clonotypes were defined as sequences sharing the same inferred V gene, J gene, and CDR3 amino acid sequence. The percentage overlap between two repertoires was calculated by dividing the number of shared unique clonotypes by the size of the smaller repertoire. Repertoire richness was assessed with RTK rarefaction, the Chao1 estimator, and Recon v2.1 estimates of unobserved clonotypes. Generation probabilities were computed with OLGA for all TCRbeta clonotypes obtained by the gDNA method from four donors. TCRdb took this table from immuneACCESS and kept in-frame rearrangements with V and J called. Such tables lack part of the clones; where checked against another copy, unresolved V genes explain under half of the gap, and the rest is unexplained. Clonal size and the V and J genes are those of that table, whereas D and trimming came from the DNA. This sample is represented by about 550,000 clones; over 95% of them were singletons. Of the sample, 0.1% to 0.11% is held by the ten largest clones.

CD8 naive samples were obtained by positive selection for CCR7 among CD45RO-negative cells, yielding a CD45RA+CCR7+ population from which TemRA cells were excluded. The donors were healthy, HIV-negative adults who had no recently reported acute infections or vaccinations. Every donor was a Caucasian adult residing in Nashville, Tennessee, USA. Blood was obtained by leukapheresis, after which PBMCs were separated by Ficoll-Histopaque density gradient centrifugation and cryopreserved in liquid nitrogen vapor phase. Purity and quantity of every magnetically sorted T cell population were checked by analytical flow cytometry. From each sorted fraction, genomic DNA was isolated and quantified by UV absorbance on a Nanodrop 2000c. This sample is drawn from a study of shared clonotypes between healthy human individuals (dated by TCRdb to the early 2020s). At the level of the whole study: The cohort included a few men and a couple of women between 18 and 49 years of age. Per donor, three plates each were used for CD4 naive and CD4 memory, two for CD8 naive, and one for CD8 memory. Blood TCR repertoires of roughly 5 healthy adults were deeply sequenced to estimate repertoire size and the extent of clonotype sharing between individuals. To increase sequencing depth and limit assay-specific biases, TCR repertoire library preparation and sequencing were carried out by different laboratories using diverse techniques. Per donor, leukapheresis produced somewhere between about 0.94 and 9.5 billion PBMCs.

Beyond this particular receptor, the publication reports: Rarefaction of sorted-subset datasets indicated incomplete sequencing despite the large sequencing depth. Naive subsets generally had larger estimated clonotype richness than memory subsets did. The genetic and exposure-history diversity represented was limited by the small number of donors. Based on pairwise subsampling, the degree of clonotype sharing among donors was expected to be affected by sequencing depth. Sharing across several donors was observed for around 5% of naive CD4, 3.5% of naive CD8, roughly 2.3% of memory CD4, and over 0.3% of memory CD8 clonotypes. Sampling was restricted to blood, and TCR repertoires in tissues likely differ from the TCR repertoires found in blood. Compared with non-shared clonotypes, the clonotypes found in all four sorted-subset donors had higher generation probabilities.

Material: naive CD8+ T cells sorted from blood. Per the publication, the cell subset or site label means: CD45RA+CCR7+. The TCR comes from a woman in her 30s in good health.

The sequenced DNA: TGCAGCGTTGAAGATCGGACAGGGGGCTCGGGCGAATCCTACGAGCAGTACTTC. This is translated as CSVEDRTGGSGESYEQYF. Here the chain combines TRBV29-1 and TRBJ2-7, with TRBD1 matching 11 junction bases. Unmatched junction bases come to 11, with V trimmed by 0 bases and J by 1 base. The CDR3 runs 18 residues from the cysteine to the phenylalanine. CDR3 DNA only is kept here, 54 bases in frame from base 1. The CDR1 and CDR2 encoded by the germline V gene are SQVTM and ANQGSEA.